The source of this TCR beta chain is a study of CD8 T cells in Susac syndrome. Study as a whole: At blood draw, Susac syndrome patients were therapy-naive, on corticosteroids, or on intravenous immunoglobulin alone.

General study findings and limits: The authors found no clonal expansion in Susac syndrome CD4+ T cell repertoires.

The CDR3 is made up of 16 amino acids. V lost 6 bases, J lost 1 base, and 9 bases stayed unmatched. About this clonotype itself: Its antigen is unknown.

Random hexamers were used to reverse transcribe the RNA input (about 0.5 to 1 ug). The amplification used immunoSEQ multiplex PCR on TCR beta CDR3; it spanned 54 Vbeta and 13 Jbeta. TCRdb re-called the immunoSEQ multiplex PCR reads with MiXCR, one entry per CDR3 protein. The sample lists under 300,000 distinct CDR3 sequences; 96% were seen once. Patients having Susac syndrome satisfied recently defined diagnostic criteria for definite or probable disease. The source is a human donor with Susac syndrome. This sequence joins TRBV12-3 or TRBV12-4 and TRBJ2-1, with 7 bases aligning to TRBD1. Sequencing was done on a sample of CD4+ T cells from PBMCs. Here the CDR3 DNA reads TGTGCCAGCAGGAAGGCAGGGGGTAGGTCCTACAATGAGCAGTTCTTC. Protein product: CASRKAGGRSYNEQFF.